These 12 T cell receptor beta chains came from one sample sequenced in a study of human T cells and chemical hapten exposure. TCRdb reprocessed the RACE reads via MiXCR and lists one record per CDR3 protein. The sample lists more than 100,000 distinct CDR3 sequences; 13% were seen once. Time point described: pre-sensitization, week 0. As for treatment: therapeutic diphenylcyclopropenone sensitization with weekly scalp DPC. Here the sequenced sample was whole blood, taken in connection with sensitization to the hapten diphenylcyclopropenone (DPC). These TCRs come from a woman under 30 with alopecia areata. Some clones in this sample may be carry-over from other donors' samples.

This clonotype was recorded a few times. In nucleotides, the CDR3 is TGTGCCAGCAGTAGACCGTCCAGCGGGCTTAATTCACCCCTCCACTTT. It specifies CASSRPSSGLNSPLHF. The gene calls are TRBV6-6 and TRBJ1-6; D gene uncertain. Germline-derived CDR1 and CDR2 are MNHNY and SVGAGI (reference sequence). This CDR3 comprises 16 residues. Trimming left V 5 bases short and J 6 bases short, with 17 bases between.

At least ten counts were recorded for this clonotype. V and J are TRBV18 and TRBJ2-1; 8 bases agree with TRBD2. The CDR3 contains 15 residues. J was trimmed by 1 base and V by 5 bases; bases with no gene match: 4. CDR1 is KGHSH, CDR2 LQKENI, per germline. The CDR3 loop is CASSARGGSYNEQFF. The CDR3 DNA sequence: TGTGCCAGCTCAGCTCGGGGGGGTTCCTACAATGAGCAGTTCTTC.

This clonotype came up a few times. The rearrangement joins TRBV5-5 to TRBJ2-4, with D maybe TRBD1 (5 bases). The V end lost 1 base, the J end lost 3 bases, and 14 bases lay between the germline ends. This CDR3 has 16 amino acids. CDR1 and CDR2 (germline): SGHKS, YYEKEE (reference sequence). DNA of the CDR3: TGTGCCAGCAGCTTGCGGAGACAGCTCATCAAAAACATTCAGTACTTC. It encodes CASSLRRQLIKNIQYF.

This clonotype came up a few times. The chain is built from TRBV7-2 and TRBJ1-5; possible D gene TRBD1, 5 bases. The CDR3 sequence is 15 residues long. Trimming took 2 bases from V and 6 from J, leaving 14 bases between them. Germline V gives CDR1 SGHTA, CDR2 FQGNSA. CDR3: CASSLIDSLGQPQHF. DNA for the CDR3: TGTGCCAGCAGCTTAATTGACAGTTTGGGTCAGCCCCAGCATTTT.

The chain employs TRBV20-1 and TRBJ2-7; 7 bases fit TRBD1. V shed 1 base and J 3 bases; nucleotides not matched to a gene: 6. In germline, CDR1 is DFQATT, CDR2 SNEGSKA (reference sequence). CDR3 length equals 14 residues. The CDR3 bases are TGCAGTGCTAGAGGTCCCTGGGACAGCTACGAGCAGTACTTC. Encoded protein: CSARGPWDSYEQYF.

The V call is TRBV4-3, the J call TRBJ2-7; tentatively, D is TRBD1 (6 bases). This CDR3 contains 16 residues. Germline V gene sequence: CDR1 LGHNA, CDR2 YSLEER. Trimming removed 5 bases at V and 2 bases at J, with 19 bases between. CDR3 DNA sequence: TGCGCCAGCAGCGGACGCGTAGACAGGACAACCTACGAGCAGTACTTC. Protein: CASSGRVDRTTYEQYF.

The table lists this clonotype with many counts. The chain couples TRBV6-2 or TRBV6-3 to TRBJ1-5; D call uncertain. Per germline, CDR1 MNHEY and CDR2 SVGEGT. This CDR3 contains 15 residues. With 8 bases removed from V and 3 bases from J, the gap between germline ends came to 17 bases. The CDR3 coding sequence is TGTGCCAGCTCCCAAAGGGCAGCGTTCAATCAGCCCCAGCATTTT. Translated, it gives CASSQRAAFNQPQHF.

The chain joins TRBV3-1 to TRBJ1-6, with TRBD1 matching 8 bases. Germline CDR1 reads LGHDT; CDR2 reads YNNKEL (reference sequence). The CDR3 loop spans 19 amino acids. Trimming at V came to 3 bases and at J to 9 bases, leaving 19 bases not matched to a gene. The CDR3 loop reads CASSHAGDRPLLRGSPLHF. As DNA, the CDR3 is TGTGCCAGCAGCCATGCCGGGGACAGGCCGCTCCTCAGGGGTTCACCCCTCCACTTT. Full variable domain (missing parts from reference TRBV3-1 and TRBJ1-6): DTAVSQTPKYLVTQMGNDKSIKCEQNLGHDTMYWYKQDSKKFLKIMFSYNNKELIINETVPNRFSPKSPDKAHLNLHINSLELGDSAVYFCASSHAGDRPLLRGSPLHFGNGTRLTVT.

The chain employs TRBV28 and TRBJ2-5; D may match TRBD1 or TRBD2 (5 bases each). Trimming took off 3 bases at V and 4 bases at J, with 18 bases between the two ends. The length of the CDR3 is 16 residues. Germline values: CDR1 MDHEN, CDR2 SYDVKM. CDR3 DNA: TGTGCCAGCAGTTTGGCGGCGGGCTGGGGCGGAGAGACCCAGTACTTC. Translating gives CASSLAAGWGGETQYF.

This clonotype turned up a few times. The chain is built from TRBV2 and TRBJ2-4; perhaps TRBD2 as D (6 bases). In germline, CDR1 is SNHLY, CDR2 FYNNEI. The CDR3 contains 18 residues. V lost 5 bases and J 3 bases, leaving 23 bases between the germline ends. This CDR3 reads CASSPNGPGLTFKNIQYF. The CDR3 DNA follows: TGTGCCAGCAGTCCAAATGGTCCGGGACTGACCTTCAAAAACATTCAGTACTTC.

The sample holds a few counts of this clonotype. The genes are TRBV5-6 and TRBJ2-5, with a tentative D call TRBD1 (6 bases). Germline values: CDR1 SGHDT, CDR2 YYEEEE. V was cut by 1 base and J by 3 bases, with 10 bases left in between. This CDR3 comprises 14 residues. Written as DNA, the CDR3 is TGTGCCAGCAGCTTGCCGGACAGAGAAGAGACCCAGTACTTC. This translates into CASSLPDREETQYF.

This clonotype was detected a few times. This chain connects TRBV7-9 to TRBJ2-1; D possibly uses TRBD1 or TRBD2 (6 bases each). The V end was cut by 3 bases, the J end by 6 bases, with 9 bases between. Germline values: CDR1 SEHNR, CDR2 FQNEAQ (reference sequence). This CDR3 is built from 13 residues. This CDR3 is CASSLKGGNEQFF. Written as DNA, the CDR3 is TGTGCCAGCAGCTTGAAGGGGGGCAATGAGCAGTTCTTC.